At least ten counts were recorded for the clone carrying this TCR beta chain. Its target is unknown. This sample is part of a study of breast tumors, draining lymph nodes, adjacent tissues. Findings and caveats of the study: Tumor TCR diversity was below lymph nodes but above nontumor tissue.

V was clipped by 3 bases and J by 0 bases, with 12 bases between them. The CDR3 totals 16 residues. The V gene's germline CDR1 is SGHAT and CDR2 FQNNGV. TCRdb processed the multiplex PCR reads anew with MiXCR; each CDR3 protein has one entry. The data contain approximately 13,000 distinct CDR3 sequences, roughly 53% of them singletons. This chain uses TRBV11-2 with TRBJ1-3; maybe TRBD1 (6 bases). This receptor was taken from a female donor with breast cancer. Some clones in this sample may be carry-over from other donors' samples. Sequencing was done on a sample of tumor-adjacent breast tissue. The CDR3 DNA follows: TGTGCCAGCAGCTTGCTGGGACAAATCTCTGGAAACACCATATATTTT. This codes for CASSLLGQISGNTIYF.